These 11 T cell receptor beta chains share one sample of origin, sequenced in a study of regulatory and conventional T cells in RAG deficiency. Conventional CD4+ T cells were sorted from blood as CD25-low CD127-high cells. Some clones are missing from TCRdb's copy, which holds only in-frame ones; the method was immunoSEQ multiplex PCR. The data contain tens of thousands of clones, 85% to 90% of them seen just once; the ten biggest clones take up roughly 0.51%. This sample also belongs to another study, concerning regulatory T cells. This second study notes: Primers: 52 TRBV forward and 13 TRBJ reverse.

Sequenced input: CD4+ effector T cells sorted from blood. The receptors stem from a human donor in good health.

The V gene is TRBV29-1, the J gene TRBJ1-1; weak D call: TRBD1 (5 bases). This CDR3 comprises 12 residues. Germline-derived CDR1 and CDR2 are SQVTM and ANQGSEA. V gave up 5 bases and J gave up 7 bases, with 14 bases separating them. CDR3 amino acids: CSVRSTEGEAFF. DNA for the CDR3: TGCAGCGTTCGTTCGACAGAGGGTGAAGCTTTCTTT.

V usage is TRBV18 and J usage is TRBJ2-1; D not certain. The CDR3 is 13 amino acids. The germline CDR1 and CDR2 sequences are KGHSH and LQKENI. Trimming stripped 0 bases from V and 4 bases from J, with 4 bases between. The CDR3 DNA follows: TGTGCCAGCTCACCACCGGGATACAATGAGCAGTTCTTC. Translation gives CASSPPGYNEQFF.

This clone was seen a single time. J is TRBJ2-6 and V is TRBV2, with 7 bases matching TRBD1. J gave up 4 bases and V 8 bases, and 11 bases lay outside the gene matches. Germline values: CDR1 SNHLY, CDR2 FYNNEI. The CDR3 is 16 residues long. The CDR3 DNA is TGTGCCAGCTCGACAGGGCTGCCGGGGGGGGCCAACGTCCTGACTTTC. Amino acids: CASSTGLPGGANVLTF.

The chain uses TRBV12-5 and TRBJ2-1, with TRBD2 matching over 13 bases. The J segment lost 4 bases and the V segment lost 0 bases, leaving 9 bases of the junction unmatched. CDR3 size: 19 residues. CDR1 LGHNT and CDR2 FRNRAP come from the germline V gene. This chain's CDR3 is CASGLVPVTSGGPYNEQFF. Here the CDR3 DNA reads TGTGCTAGTGGTTTGGTACCTGTGACTAGCGGGGGGCCGTACAATGAGCAGTTCTTC.

The chain is built from TRBV5-1 and TRBJ2-7; the D gene could be TRBD1 or TRBD2 (5 bases each). V was clipped by 5 bases and J by 2 bases, with 32 bases between them. The CDR3 contains 20 residues. Per germline, CDR1 SGHRS and CDR2 YFSETQ. CDR3 sequence (DNA): TGCGCCAGCAGTTTGTACTCACGGGACGCCGGAGCGAGCTCCCCCTACGAGCAGTACTTC. Encoded protein: CASSLYSRDAGASSPYEQYF.

To note about this clone: The junction does not match germline at one end; this may be a read error. Other DNA variants within this sample encode the same CDR3. V usage is TRBV28 and J usage is TRBJ1-5; D is possibly TRBD1 (5 bases). Germline V lookup: CDR1 MDHEN, CDR2 SYDVKM. There are 14 residues in the CDR3. The CDR3 sequence is CASSLDGASQPQHF. The CDR3 nucleotides read TGTGCTAGCAGTTTAGATGGGGCAAGTCAGCCCCAGCATTTT. Full variable domain (rest looked up from reference TRBV28 and TRBJ1-5): DVKVTQSSRYLVKRTGEKVFLECVQDMDHENMFWYRQDPGLGLRLIYFSYDVKMKEKGDIPEGYSVSREKKERFSLILESASTNQTSMYLCASSLDGASQPQHFGDGTRLSIL.

The chain combines TRBV29-1 with TRBJ2-3, with D possibly TRBD1 on 5 matching bases. This CDR3 has 14 residues. Germline CDR1 SQVTM, CDR2 ANQGSEA. V lost 4 bases and J 2 bases, leaving 13 bases between the germline ends. The CDR3 coding sequence is TGCAGCGTTGTAGTTCAGGGCATCACAGATACGCAGTATTTT. This codes for CSVVVQGITDTQYF.

The chain uses TRBV18 and TRBJ2-7; TRBD1 aligns across 10 bases. The germline V gene encodes CDR1 KGHSH and CDR2 LQKENI. Germline trimming cut 6 bases from V and 5 bases from J; bases unmatched to any gene: 7. CDR3 size: 14 residues. Here the CDR3 DNA reads TGTGCCAGCTCGCCTGACAGGGGGCTAGACGAGCAGTACTTC. It encodes CASSPDRGLDEQYF. The entire variable domain, with the rest obtained from reference TRBV18 and TRBJ2-7, is as follows: NAGVMQNPRHLVRRRGQEARLRCSPMKGHSHVYWYRQLPEEGLKFMVYLQKENIIDESGMPKERFSAEFPKEGPSILRIQQVVRGDSAAYFCASSPDRGLDEQYFGPGTRLTVT.

The V call is TRBV5-4, the J call TRBJ2-3; TRBD1 agrees at 11 bases. Germline CDR1 SGHNT, CDR2 YYREEE (reference sequence). The CDR3 contains 15 residues. Germline trimming cut 2 bases from V and 5 bases from J; bases unmatched to any gene: 4. In DNA, the CDR3 is TGTGCCAGCAGCTTCCTGGGACAGGGGGAAGATACGCAGTATTTT. Amino acids: CASSFLGQGEDTQYF.

The gene calls are TRBV2 and TRBJ2-6; D is ambiguous. V lost 6 bases to trimming and J lost 2 bases, with 11 bases between them. Per the germline V gene, CDR1 is SNHLY and CDR2 is FYNNEI. The CDR3 loop spans 15 amino acids. CDR3 loop: CASSPDGAGANVLTF. In DNA, the CDR3 is TGTGCCAGCAGCCCAGACGGAGCTGGGGCCAACGTCCTGACTTTC.

This clone was found once. This CDR3 is CASSRTSGTQDTQYF. As DNA, the CDR3 is TGTGCCAGTAGCCGGACTAGCGGGACCCAAGATACGCAGTATTTT. The chain joins TRBV9 to TRBJ2-3; TRBD2 matches at 12 bases. The CDR3 covers 15 residues. Germline assignment: CDR1 SGDLS and CDR2 YYNGEE. V gave up 8 bases and J gave up 5 bases; unmatched junction bases: 9. Full variable domain (remainder filled in from reference TRBV9 and TRBJ2-3): DSGVTQTPKHLITATGQRVTLRCSPRSGDLSVYWYQQSLDQGLQFLIQYYNGEERAKGNILERFSAQQFPDLHSELNLSSLELGDSALYFCASSRTSGTQDTQYFGPGTRLTVL.